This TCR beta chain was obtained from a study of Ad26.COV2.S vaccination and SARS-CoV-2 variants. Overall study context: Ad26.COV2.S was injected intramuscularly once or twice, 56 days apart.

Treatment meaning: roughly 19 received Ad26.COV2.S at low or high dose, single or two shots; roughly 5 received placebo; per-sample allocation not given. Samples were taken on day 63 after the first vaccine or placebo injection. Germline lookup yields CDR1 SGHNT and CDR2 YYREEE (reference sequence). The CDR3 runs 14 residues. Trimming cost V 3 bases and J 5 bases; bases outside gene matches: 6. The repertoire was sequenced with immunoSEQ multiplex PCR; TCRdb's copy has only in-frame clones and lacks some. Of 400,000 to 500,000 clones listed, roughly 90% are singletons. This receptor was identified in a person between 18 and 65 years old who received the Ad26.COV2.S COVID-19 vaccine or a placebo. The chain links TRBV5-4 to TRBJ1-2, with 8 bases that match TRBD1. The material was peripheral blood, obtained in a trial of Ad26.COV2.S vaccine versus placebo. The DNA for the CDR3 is TGTGCCAGCAGCTCGCCGGGACAGGTATATGGCTACACCTTC. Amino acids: CASSSPGQVYGYTF.